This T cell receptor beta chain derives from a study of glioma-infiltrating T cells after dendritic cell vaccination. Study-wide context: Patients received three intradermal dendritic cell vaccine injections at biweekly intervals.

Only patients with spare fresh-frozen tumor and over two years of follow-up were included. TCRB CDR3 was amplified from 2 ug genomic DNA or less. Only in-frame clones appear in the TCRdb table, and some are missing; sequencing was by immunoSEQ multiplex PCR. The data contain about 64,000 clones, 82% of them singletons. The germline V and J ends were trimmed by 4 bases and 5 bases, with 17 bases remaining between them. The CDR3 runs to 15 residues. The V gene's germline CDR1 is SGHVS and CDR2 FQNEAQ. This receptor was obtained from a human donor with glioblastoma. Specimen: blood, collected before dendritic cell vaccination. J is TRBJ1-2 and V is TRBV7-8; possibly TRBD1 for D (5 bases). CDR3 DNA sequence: TGTGCCAGCAGCTCCGGGGGGGGGATGTCATATGGCTACACCTTC. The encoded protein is CASSSGGGMSYGYTF. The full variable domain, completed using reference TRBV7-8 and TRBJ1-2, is GAGVSQSPRYKVAKRGQDVALRCDPISGHVSLFWYQQALGQGPEFLTYFQNEAQLDKSGLPSDRFFAERPEGSVSTLKIQRTQQEDSAVYLCASSSGGGMSYGYTFGSGTRLTVV.